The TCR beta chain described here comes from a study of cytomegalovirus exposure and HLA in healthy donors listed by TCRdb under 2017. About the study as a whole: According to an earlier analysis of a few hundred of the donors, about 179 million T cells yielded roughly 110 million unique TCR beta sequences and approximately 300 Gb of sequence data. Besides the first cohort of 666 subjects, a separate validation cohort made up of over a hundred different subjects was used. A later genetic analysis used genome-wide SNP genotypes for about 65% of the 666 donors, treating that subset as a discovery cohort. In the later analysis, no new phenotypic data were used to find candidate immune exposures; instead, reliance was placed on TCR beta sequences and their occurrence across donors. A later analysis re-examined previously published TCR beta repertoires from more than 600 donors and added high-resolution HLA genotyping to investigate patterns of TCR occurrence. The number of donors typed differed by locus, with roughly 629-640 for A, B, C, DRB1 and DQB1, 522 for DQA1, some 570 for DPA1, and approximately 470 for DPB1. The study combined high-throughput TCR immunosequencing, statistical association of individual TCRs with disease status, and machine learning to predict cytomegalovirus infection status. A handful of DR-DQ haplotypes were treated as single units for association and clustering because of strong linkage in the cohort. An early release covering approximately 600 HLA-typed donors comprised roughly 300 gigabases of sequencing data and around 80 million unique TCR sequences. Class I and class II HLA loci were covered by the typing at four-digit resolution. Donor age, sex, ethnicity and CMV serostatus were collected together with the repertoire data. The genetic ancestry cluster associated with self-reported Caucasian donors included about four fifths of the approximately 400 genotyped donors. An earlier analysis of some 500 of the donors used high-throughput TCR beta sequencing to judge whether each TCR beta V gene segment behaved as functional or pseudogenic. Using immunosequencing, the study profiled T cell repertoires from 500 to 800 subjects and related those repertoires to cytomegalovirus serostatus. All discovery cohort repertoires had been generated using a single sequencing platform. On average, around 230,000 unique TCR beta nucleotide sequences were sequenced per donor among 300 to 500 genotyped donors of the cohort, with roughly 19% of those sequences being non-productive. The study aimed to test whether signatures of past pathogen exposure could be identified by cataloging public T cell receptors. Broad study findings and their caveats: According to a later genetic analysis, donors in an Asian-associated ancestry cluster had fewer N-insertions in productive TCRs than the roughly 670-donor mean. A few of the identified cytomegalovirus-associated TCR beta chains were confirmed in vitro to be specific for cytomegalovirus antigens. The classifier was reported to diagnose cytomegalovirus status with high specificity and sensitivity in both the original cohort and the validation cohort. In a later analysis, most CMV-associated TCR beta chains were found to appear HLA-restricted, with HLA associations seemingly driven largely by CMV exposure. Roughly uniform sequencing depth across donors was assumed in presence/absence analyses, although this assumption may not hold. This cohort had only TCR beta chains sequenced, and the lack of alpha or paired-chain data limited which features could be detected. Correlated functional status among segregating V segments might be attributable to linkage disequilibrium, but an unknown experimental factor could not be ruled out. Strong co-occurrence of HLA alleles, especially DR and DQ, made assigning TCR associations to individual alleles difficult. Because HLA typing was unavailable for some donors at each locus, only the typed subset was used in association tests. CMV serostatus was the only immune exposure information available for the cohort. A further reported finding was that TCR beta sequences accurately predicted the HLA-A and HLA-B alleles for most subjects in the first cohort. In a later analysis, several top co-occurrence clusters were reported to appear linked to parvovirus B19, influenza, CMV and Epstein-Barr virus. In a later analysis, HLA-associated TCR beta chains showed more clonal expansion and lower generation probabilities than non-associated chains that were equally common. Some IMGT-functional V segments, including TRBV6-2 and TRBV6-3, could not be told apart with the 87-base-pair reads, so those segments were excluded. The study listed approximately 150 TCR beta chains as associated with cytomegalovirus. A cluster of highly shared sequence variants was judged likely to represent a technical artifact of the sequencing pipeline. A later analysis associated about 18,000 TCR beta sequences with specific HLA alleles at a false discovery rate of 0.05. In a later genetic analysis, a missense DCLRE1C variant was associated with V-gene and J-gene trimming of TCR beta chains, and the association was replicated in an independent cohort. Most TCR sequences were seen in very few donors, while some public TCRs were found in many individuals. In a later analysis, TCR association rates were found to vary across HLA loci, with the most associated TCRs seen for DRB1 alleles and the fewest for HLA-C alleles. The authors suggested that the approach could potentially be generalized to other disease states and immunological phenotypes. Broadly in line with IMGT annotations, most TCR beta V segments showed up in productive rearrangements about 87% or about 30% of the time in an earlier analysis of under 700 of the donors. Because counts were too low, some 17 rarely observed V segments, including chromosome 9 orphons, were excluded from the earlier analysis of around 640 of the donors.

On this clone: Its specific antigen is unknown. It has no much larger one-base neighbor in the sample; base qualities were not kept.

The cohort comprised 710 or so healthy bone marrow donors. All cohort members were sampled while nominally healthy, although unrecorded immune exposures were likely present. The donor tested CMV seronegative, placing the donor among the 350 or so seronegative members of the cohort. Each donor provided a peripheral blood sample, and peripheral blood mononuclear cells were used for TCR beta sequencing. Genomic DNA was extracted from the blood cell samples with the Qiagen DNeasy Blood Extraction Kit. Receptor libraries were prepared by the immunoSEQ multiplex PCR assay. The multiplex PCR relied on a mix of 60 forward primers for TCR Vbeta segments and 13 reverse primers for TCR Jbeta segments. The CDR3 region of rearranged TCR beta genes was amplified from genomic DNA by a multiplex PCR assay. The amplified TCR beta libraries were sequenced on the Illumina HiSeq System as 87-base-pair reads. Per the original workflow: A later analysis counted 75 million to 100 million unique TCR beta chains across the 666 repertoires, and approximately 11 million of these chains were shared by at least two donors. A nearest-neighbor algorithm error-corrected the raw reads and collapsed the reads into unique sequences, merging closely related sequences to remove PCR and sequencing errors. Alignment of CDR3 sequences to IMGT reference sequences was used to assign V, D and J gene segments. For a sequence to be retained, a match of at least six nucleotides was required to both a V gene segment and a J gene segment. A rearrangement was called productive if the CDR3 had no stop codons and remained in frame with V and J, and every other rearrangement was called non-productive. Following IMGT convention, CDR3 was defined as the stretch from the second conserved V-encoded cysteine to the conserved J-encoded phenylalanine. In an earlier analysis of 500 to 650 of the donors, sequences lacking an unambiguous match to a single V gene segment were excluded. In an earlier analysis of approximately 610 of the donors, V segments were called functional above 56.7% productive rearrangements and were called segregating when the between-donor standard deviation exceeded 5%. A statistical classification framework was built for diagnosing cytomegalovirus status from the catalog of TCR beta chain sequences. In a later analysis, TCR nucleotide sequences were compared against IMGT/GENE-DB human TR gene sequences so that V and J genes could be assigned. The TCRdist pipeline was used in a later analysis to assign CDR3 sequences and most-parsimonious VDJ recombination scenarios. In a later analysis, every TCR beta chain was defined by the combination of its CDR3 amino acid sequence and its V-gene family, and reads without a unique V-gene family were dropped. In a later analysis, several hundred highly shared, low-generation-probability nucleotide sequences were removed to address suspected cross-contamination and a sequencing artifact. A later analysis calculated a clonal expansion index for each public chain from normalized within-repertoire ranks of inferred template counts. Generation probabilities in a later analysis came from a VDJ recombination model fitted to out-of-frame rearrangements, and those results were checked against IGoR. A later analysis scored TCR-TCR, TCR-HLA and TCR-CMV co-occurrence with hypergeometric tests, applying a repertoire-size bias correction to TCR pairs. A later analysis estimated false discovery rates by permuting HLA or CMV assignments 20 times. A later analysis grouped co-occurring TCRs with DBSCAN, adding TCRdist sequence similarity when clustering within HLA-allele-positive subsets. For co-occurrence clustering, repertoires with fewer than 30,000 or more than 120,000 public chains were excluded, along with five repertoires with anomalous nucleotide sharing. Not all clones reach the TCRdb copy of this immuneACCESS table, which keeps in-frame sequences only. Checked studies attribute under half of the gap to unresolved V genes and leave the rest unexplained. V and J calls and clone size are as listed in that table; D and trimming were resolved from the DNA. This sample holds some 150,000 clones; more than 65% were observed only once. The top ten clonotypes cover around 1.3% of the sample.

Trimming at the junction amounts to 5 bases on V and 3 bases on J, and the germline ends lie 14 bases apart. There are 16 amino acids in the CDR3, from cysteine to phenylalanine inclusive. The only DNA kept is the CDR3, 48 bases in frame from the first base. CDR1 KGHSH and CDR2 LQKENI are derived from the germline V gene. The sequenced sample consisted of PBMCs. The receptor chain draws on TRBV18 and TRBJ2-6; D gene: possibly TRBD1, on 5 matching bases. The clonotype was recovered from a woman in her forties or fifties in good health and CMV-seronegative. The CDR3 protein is CASSETPGFGANVLTF. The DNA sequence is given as TGTGCCAGCTCAGAGACTCCAGGGTTTGGGGCCAACGTCCTGACTTTC.